Listed here is a single TCR beta chain. TCRdb keeps only in-frame clones here, not all; method: immunoSEQ multiplex PCR. Found here are about 45,000 clones, more than 65% of them singletons; the top ten hold about 2.4%. CDR1 is LNHDA, CDR2 SQIVND, per germline (reference sequence). V was clipped by 1 base and J by 0 bases, with 9 bases between them. CDR3 length equals 15 residues. The record originates from a study of OX40 agonist ivuxolimab in advanced cancers. The chain is built from TRBV19 and TRBJ1-1; tentatively, D is TRBD1 (5 bases). The source material was CD4+ or CD8+ T cells sorted from blood, sampled in a trial of the OX40 agonist ivuxolimab. This TCR came from an adult with an advanced solid tumor such as melanoma, head and neck, liver or kidney cancer. CDR3 sequence (DNA): TGTGCCAGTAGTATAGTGGGGGGGGTGAACACTGAAGCTTTCTTT. It encodes CASSIVGGVNTEAFF.